This T cell receptor beta chain was recorded in a study of sequential checkpoint blockade in melanoma. At the level of the study: Maintenance nivolumab came after either treatment sequence.

Only in-frame clones appear in the TCRdb table, and some are missing; sequencing was by immunoSEQ multiplex PCR. This sample yields approximately 17,000 clones, of which 90% to 95% are seen a single time; about 23% belongs to the top ten. This CDR3 region has 13 residues. Unmatched junction bases numbered 7, after V lost 5 bases and J lost 7 bases. CDR1 and CDR2 from the germline V gene are SGHTA and FQGTGA. The sample's treatment: randomized to nivolumab then ipilimumab (arm A) or the reverse (arm B). None of the patients previously received DNA-damaging chemotherapy. The sample consisted of CD8+ T cells sorted from blood (inferred from file names), taken from a patient given nivolumab and ipilimumab in sequence. The TCR comes from a human donor with melanoma. The rearrangement links TRBV7-3 to TRBJ1-1; the match to TRBD1 covers 7 bases. CDR3 sequence (DNA): TGTGCCAGCAGCCGACAGGGAATTGATGAAGCTTTCTTT. Its protein product is CASSRQGIDEAFF. Drawing the rest from reference TRBV7-3 and TRBJ1-1, the complete variable domain is GAGVSQTPSNKVTEKGKYVELRCDPISGHTALYWYRQSLGQGPEFLIYFQGTGAADDSGLPNDRFFAVRPEGSVSTLKIQRTERGDSAVYLCASSRQGIDEAFFGQGTRLTVV.